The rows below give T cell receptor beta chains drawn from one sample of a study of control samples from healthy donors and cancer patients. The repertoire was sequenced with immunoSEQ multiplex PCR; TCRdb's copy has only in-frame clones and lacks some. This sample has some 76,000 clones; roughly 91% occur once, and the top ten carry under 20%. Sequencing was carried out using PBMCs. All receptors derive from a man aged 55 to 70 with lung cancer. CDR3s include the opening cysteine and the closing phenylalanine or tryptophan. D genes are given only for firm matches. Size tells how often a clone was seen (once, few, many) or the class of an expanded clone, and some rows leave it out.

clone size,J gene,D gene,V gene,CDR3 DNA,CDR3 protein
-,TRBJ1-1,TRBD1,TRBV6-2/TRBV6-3,TGTGCCAGCAGTTCTCCGGGACAGGGAAGATCTGAAGCTTTCTTT,CASSSPGQGRSEAFF
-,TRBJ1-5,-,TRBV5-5,TGTGCCAGCAGCTTGGAGGGGGGGCGGCCCAATCAGCCCCAGCATTTT,CASSLEGGRPNQPQHF
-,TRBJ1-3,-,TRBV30,TGTGCCTGGAGTCGGACAGTTATTCGGAACACCATATATTTT,CAWSRTVIRNTIYF
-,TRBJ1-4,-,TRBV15,TGTGCCACCAGCGGGACCCCCTCTCTTAATGAAAAACTGTTTTTT,CATSGTPSLNEKLFF
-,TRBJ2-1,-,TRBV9,TGTGCCAGCAGCGTAGGGGGAGCGGGCGGTGAGCAGTTCTTC,CASSVGGAGGEQFF
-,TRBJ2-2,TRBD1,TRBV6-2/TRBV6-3,TGTGCCAGCAGTCCCGGGACAGGGTGGTTAAACGGGGAGCTGTTTTTT,CASSPGTGWLNGELFF
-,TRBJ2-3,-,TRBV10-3,TGTGCCATCAGCCATCCTACCACGACAGATACGCAGTATTTT,CAISHPTTTDTQYF
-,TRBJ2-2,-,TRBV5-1,TGCGCCAGCAGCCTCACAGGGCCCGGGGAGCTGTTTTTT,CASSLTGPGELFF
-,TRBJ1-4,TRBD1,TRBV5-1,TGCGCCAGCAGCATCGGGACAGCGGCCGAAAAACTGTTTTTT,CASSIGTAAEKLFF
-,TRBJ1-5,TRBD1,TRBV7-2,TGTGCCAGCAGCTTATCGGGGACAGGGGATAGCGGGCAGCCCCAGCATTTT,CASSLSGTGDSGQPQHF
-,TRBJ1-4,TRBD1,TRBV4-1,TGCGCCAGCAGCCTCGTCCCGGGACAGGCCCTTAATGAAAAACTGTTTTTT,CASSLVPGQALNEKLFF
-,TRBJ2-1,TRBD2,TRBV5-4,TGTGCCAGCAGCAATCGTCCAGGGCGGGGGGGAGGCGTGAATGAGCAGTTCTTC,CASSNRPGRGGGVNEQFF
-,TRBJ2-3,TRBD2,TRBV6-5,TGTGCCAGCCTACGACGGGGGGGAGTTGCAGATACGCAGTATTTT,CASLRRGGVADTQYF
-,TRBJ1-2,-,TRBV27,TGTGCCAGCAGTAGAATTGGGGAGACCGGCTACACCTTC,CASSRIGETGYTF
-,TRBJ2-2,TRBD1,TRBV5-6,TGTGCCAGCACCCCTCGGGACGACAGGGCGAAGACCGGGGAGCTGTTTTTT,CASTPRDDRAKTGELFF
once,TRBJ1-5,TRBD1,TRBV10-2,TGCGCCAGCAGCCCAGGACAGGGCAGCAATCAGCCCCAGCATTTT,CASSPGQGSNQPQHF
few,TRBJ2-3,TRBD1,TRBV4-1,TGCGCCAGCAGCCAAGCAGGGGGAGGCACAGATACGCAGTATTTT,CASSQAGGGTDTQYF
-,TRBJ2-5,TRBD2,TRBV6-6,TGTGCCAGCAATGGGGGGGGAGAGACCCAGTACTTC,CASNGGGETQYF
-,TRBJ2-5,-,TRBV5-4,TGTGCCAGCAGCGACCAGAATCAAGAGACCCAGTACTTC,CASSDQNQETQYF
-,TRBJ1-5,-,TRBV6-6,TGTGCCAGCAGTTTTAGTTCAGGGAATCAGCCCCAGCATTTT,CASSFSSGNQPQHF
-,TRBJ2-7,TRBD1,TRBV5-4,TGTGCCAGCAGCTTCGGGACAGGGCGCGGCGAGCAGTACTTC,CASSFGTGRGEQYF
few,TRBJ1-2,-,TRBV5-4,TGTGCCTGCTACAGGGAGAAGAGGGGCTACACCTTC,CACYREKRGYTF
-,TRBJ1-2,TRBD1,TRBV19,TGTGCCAGTAGTCTTCAGTCAGGGGGCGCAAGCTATGGCTACACCTTC,CASSLQSGGASYGYTF
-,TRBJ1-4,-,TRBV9,TGTGCCAGCAGCGCCCGGGATAATGAAAAACTGTTTTTT,CASSARDNEKLFF
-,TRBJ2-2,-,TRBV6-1,TGTGCCAGCAGTGAAGCCGGCAGGGGAGAGACCGGGGAGCTGTTTTTT,CASSEAGRGETGELFF
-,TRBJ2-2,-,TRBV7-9,TGTGCCAGCAGGGAGGCCGGGGAGCTGTTTTTT,CASREAGELFF
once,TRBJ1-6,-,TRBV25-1,TGTGCCAGCAGTGAAACGTCAGCAGTTTCACCCCTCCACTTT,CASSETSAVSPLHF
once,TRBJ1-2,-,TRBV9,TGTGCCAGCAGCGATCAACAGAGGGGGGGTAACTATGGCTACACCTTC,CASSDQQRGGNYGYTF
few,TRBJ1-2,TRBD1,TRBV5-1,TGCGCCAGCAGCTTGGGGGTGACAGGGGGCTCTGGCTACACCTTC,CASSLGVTGGSGYTF
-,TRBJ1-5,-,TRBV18,TGTGCCAGCTCACCCGCCGGCATCCATAGCAATCAGCCCCAGCATTTT,CASSPAGIHSNQPQHF
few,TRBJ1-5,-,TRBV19,TGTGCCAGTAGTGGGTTATACAGGGTTAATCAGCCCCAGCATTTT,CASSGLYRVNQPQHF
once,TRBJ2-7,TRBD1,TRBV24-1,TGTGCCACCAGTGATGAATCCGGACAGGGGGCCTGCGAGCAGTACTTC,CATSDESGQGACEQYF
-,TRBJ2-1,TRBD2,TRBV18,TGTCCCAGCTCACCACGGCGGGGGGGCAACGAGCAGTTCTTC,CPSSPRRGGNEQFF
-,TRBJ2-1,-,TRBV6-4,TGTGCCAGCAGTGACTCCGGTGGTCCACAGTTCTTC,CASSDSGGPQFF
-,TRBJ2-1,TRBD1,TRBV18,TGTGCCAGCTCACCAGGGACAGGGATTTCTAATGAGCAGTTCTTC,CASSPGTGISNEQFF
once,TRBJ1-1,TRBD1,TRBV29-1,TGCAGCGTTCCGGGACAGGGGACGGTAGCTTTCTTT,CSVPGQGTVAFF
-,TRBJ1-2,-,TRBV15,TGTGCCACCAGCAGAAACTCTCAGGGCCCGTATGGCTACACCTTC,CATSRNSQGPYGYTF
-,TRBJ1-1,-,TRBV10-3,TGTGCCATCAGTATAGGGTCGGGGGGCACTGAAGCTTTCTTT,CAISIGSGGTEAFF
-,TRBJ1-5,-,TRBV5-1,TGCGCCAGCAGCTTGGTTGGGGGGTTGAGTCAGCCCCAGCATTTT,CASSLVGGLSQPQHF
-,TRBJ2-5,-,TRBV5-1,TGCGCCAGCAGCTCCGGTCGAGAGACCCAGTACTTC,CASSSGRETQYF
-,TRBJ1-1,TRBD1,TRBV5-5,TGTGCCAGCAGCGTAACAGGGGTTGAAGCTTTCTTT,CASSVTGVEAFF
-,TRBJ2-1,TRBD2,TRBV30,TGTGCCTGGAGAACACTAGCGGGGGGCCTCCCTATCGACAATGAGCAGTTCTTC,CAWRTLAGGLPIDNEQFF
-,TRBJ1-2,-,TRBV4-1,TGCGCCAGCAGCCAAGGGGGCTCATCGGGAAATGGCTACACCTTC,CASSQGGSSGNGYTF
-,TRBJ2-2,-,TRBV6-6,TGTGCCAGCAGTTCTGCGAACACCGGGGAGCTGTTTTTT,CASSSANTGELFF
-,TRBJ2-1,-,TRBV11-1,TGTGCCAGCAGCGCACCGGGACTGGGCGTGATTGAGCAGTTCTTC,CASSAPGLGVIEQFF
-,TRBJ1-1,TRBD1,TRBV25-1,TGTGCCAGCAGTGACCTAAGGGGGCGTACTTTTGAAGCTTTCTTT,CASSDLRGRTFEAFF
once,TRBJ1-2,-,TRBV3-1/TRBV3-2,TGTGCCAGCAGCCCCCCGGGACAAGGGTTCCTGTTTTATGGCTACACCTTC,CASSPPGQGFLFYGYTF
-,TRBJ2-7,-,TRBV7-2,TGTGCCAGCAGCCGCACGGGCAGGGGTACCTACGAGCAGTACTTC,CASSRTGRGTYEQYF
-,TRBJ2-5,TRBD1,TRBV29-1,TGCAGCGCATCGACAGGGGGAGGGGAGACCCAGTACTTC,CSASTGGGETQYF
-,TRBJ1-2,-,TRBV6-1,TGTGCCAGCAGTGACGGACAAGCTCGCTATGGCTACACCTTC,CASSDGQARYGYTF
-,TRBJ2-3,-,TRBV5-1,TGCGCCAGCAGCGGCGAGGCGGGGAGCCTTTCTGGTGCGCAGTATTTT,CASSGEAGSLSGAQYF
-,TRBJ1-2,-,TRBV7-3,TGTGCCAGCAGCTTAACCGGAGGGCCGAATGGCTACACCTTC,CASSLTGGPNGYTF
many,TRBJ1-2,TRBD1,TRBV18,TGTGCCAGCTCACCCCTGGGACAGCCTTTTGGAAACACCTTC,CASSPLGQPFGNTF
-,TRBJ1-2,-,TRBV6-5,TGTGCCAGCAGAGGGAGAGGCTACACCTTC,CASRGRGYTF